Following are 27 T cell receptor beta chains from one sample sequenced in a study of T-cell memory formation after mild COVID-19. TCRdb re-called the 5' RACE reads with MiXCR, one entry per CDR3 protein. The sample records almost 45,000 distinct CDR3 sequences, over 6.5% being singletons. The sequenced sample was PBMCs or a T cell subset sorted from them (not recorded which). These TCRs come from an adult who had mild COVID-19 (a few samples of this study predate the infection). Cell type and time point are not known.

This clonotype was counted a few times. The chain couples TRBV7-9 to TRBJ1-2, with D maybe TRBD1 (6 bases). V lost 1 base and J lost 2, with 8 bases in between. CDR1 SEHNR and CDR2 FQNEAQ come from the germline V gene (reference sequence). The CDR3 is 14 amino acids. The CDR3 protein is CASSLGGTNYGYTF. As DNA, the CDR3 is TGTGCCAGCAGCTTAGGGGGGACAAACTATGGCTACACCTTC.

Ten or more counts support this clonotype. The chain links TRBV7-2 to TRBJ2-3, with D maybe TRBD1 (6 bases). The V and J ends lost 1 base and 4 bases respectively, with 9 bases between them. The CDR3 has 14 residues. The germline V gene encodes CDR1 SGHTA and CDR2 FQGNSA. In DNA, the CDR3 is TGTGCCAGCAGCTTAGATTCAGGGGCAGATACGCAGTATTTT. This translates into CASSLDSGADTQYF.

The CDR3 region is CASSLARSNQPQHF. CDR3 sequence (DNA): TGTGCCAGCAGCTTAGCGCGGTCCAATCAGCCCCAGCATTTT. The V and J genes are TRBV7-2 and TRBJ1-5; no definite D call. V lost 0 bases, J lost 3 bases, and 6 bases lay in between. The germline CDR1 and CDR2 sequences are SGHTA and FQGNSA. The CDR3 loop spans 14 amino acids.

In this sample, this clonotype turned up many times. The chain is built from TRBV18 and TRBJ2-1; 10 bases are a match to TRBD1. CDR1 KGHSH and CDR2 LQKENI come from the germline V gene. With V trimmed by 2 bases and J by 10 bases, 8 bases remained unmatched. This CDR3 region has 15 residues. CDR3 DNA: TGTGCCAGCTCACCAGGGACAGGGGATTCTCGGGAGCAGTTCTTC. Amino acids: CASSPGTGDSREQFF.

The chain combines TRBV2 with TRBJ2-1, with 11 bases identical to TRBD2. The germline CDR1 and CDR2 sequences are SNHLY and FYNNEI. The CDR3 spans 15 residues. V shed 4 bases and J 4 bases; nucleotides not matched to a gene: 3. CDR3 in amino acids: CASSVSGGVYNEQFF. CDR3 nucleotides: TGTGCCAGCAGTGTTAGCGGGGGGGTTTACAATGAGCAGTTCTTC.

This clonotype was seen more than once but under ten times. The chain recombines TRBV5-5 with TRBJ2-3; no reliable D call. This CDR3 contains 15 residues. V lost 2 bases and J lost 3, with 13 bases in between. From germline, CDR1 is SGHKS and CDR2 YYEKEE (reference sequence). The CDR3 protein is CASSFTSLGTDTQYF. As DNA, the CDR3 is TGTGCCAGCAGCTTCACCAGCCTCGGGACAGATACGCAGTATTTT.

This clonotype was seen many times. V gene TRBV7-6 combines with J gene TRBJ2-6, with TRBD1 identical over 8 bases. Per the germline V gene, CDR1 is SGHVS and CDR2 is FNYEAQ. The CDR3 covers 19 residues. J gave up 0 bases and V 1 base, and 8 bases lay outside the gene matches. The CDR3 reads CASSLGWTGSLSGANVLTF. As DNA, the CDR3 is TGTGCCAGCAGCTTAGGGTGGACAGGGTCTCTCTCTGGGGCCAACGTCCTGACTTTC.

There are a few counts of this clonotype. The rearrangement joins TRBV20-1 to TRBJ1-5, with 7 positions matching TRBD1. This CDR3 comprises 17 residues. With 5 bases clipped from V and 2 bases from J, the junction kept 15 bases outside the gene matches. Germline CDR1 reads DFQATT; CDR2 reads SNEGSKA (reference sequence). As DNA, the CDR3 is TGCAGTGCTGGACCGGGACAGCTCAGGGTTGGCAATCAGCCCCAGCATTTT. It encodes CSAGPGQLRVGNQPQHF.

This clonotype was detected ten times or more. The V gene is TRBV20-1, the J gene TRBJ2-5; 8 positions agree with TRBD2. Trimming removed 3 bases from V and 1 base from J; junction bases left unmatched: 4. Germline V lookup: CDR1 DFQATT, CDR2 SNEGSKA (reference sequence). The CDR3 is 14 residues long. CDR3 in DNA: TGCAGTGCTAGTCGCGGGAGGCCCCAAGAGACCCAGTACTTC. Translated: CSASRGRPQETQYF.

This rearrangement joins TRBV20-1 to TRBJ2-1, with D perhaps matching TRBD2 (5 bases). Germline values: CDR1 DFQATT, CDR2 SNEGSKA (reference sequence). Trimming stripped 5 bases from V and 7 bases from J, with 12 bases between. The CDR3 length is 12 residues. The CDR3 sequence: CSAGSSWNEQFF. The DNA for the CDR3 is TGCAGTGCTGGATCTAGCTGGAATGAGCAGTTCTTC.

This clonotype was seen repeatedly, ten times or more. V and J are TRBV24-1 and TRBJ2-1; tentatively, D is TRBD2 (5 bases). V shed 5 bases and J shed 8 bases, with 15 bases lying between them. The CDR3 loop spans 14 amino acids. Germline V gene lookup returns CDR1 KGHDR and CDR2 SFDVKD. The CDR3 sequence: CATSGGPPAHEQFF. In nucleotides, the CDR3 is TGTGCCACCAGTGGAGGGCCACCTGCCCATGAGCAGTTCTTC.

This clonotype was detected ten times or more. The chain is built from TRBV12-3 or TRBV12-4 and TRBJ1-1; D not certain. The CDR3 totals 14 residues. V was trimmed by 2 bases and J by 5 bases, leaving 12 bases between them. The DNA for the CDR3 is TGTGCCAGCAGTTTATCTGGGATTAGGACTGAAGCTTTCTTT. This encodes CASSLSGIRTEAFF.

This clonotype was recorded many times. The chain combines TRBV12-3 or TRBV12-4 with TRBJ2-3; no clear D gene. Trimming pared 4 bases from V and 6 bases from J, leaving 5 bases between. The CDR3 is 11 amino acids. The CDR3 loop reads CASSSVDTQYF. For the CDR3, the DNA is TGTGCCAGCAGTTCCGTTGATACGCAGTATTTT.

This clonotype turned up a few times. The chain joins TRBV3-1 to TRBJ2-7, with 8 bases lining up with TRBD1. The CDR3 runs 16 residues. Germline V gene data show CDR1 as LGHDT and CDR2 as YNNKEL (reference sequence). Trimming took 4 bases from V and 0 from J; bases not matched to a gene: 8. DNA for the CDR3: TGTGCCAGCAGCCCCTCCGGGACAGGACACTCCTACGAGCAGTACTTC. Translated: CASSPSGTGHSYEQYF.

This clonotype was found many times. The chain joins TRBV20-1 to TRBJ1-1; 8 bases map to TRBD1. The CDR3 has 11 residues. The V segment lost 6 bases and the J segment 10 bases; nucleotides outside the gene matches: 7. CDR1 is DFQATT and CDR2 is SNEGSKA in the germline V gene (reference sequence). In DNA, the CDR3 is TGCAGTGCAAGACAACAGGGGGGAGCTTTCTTT. Its translation: CSARQQGGAFF.

This clonotype was recorded a few times. The V call is TRBV20-1, the J call TRBJ2-1; 7 bases fit TRBD2. There are 16 residues in the CDR3. The junction had 12 bases not matched to a gene; V was cut back by 3 bases and J by 4 bases. CDR1 is DFQATT, CDR2 SNEGSKA, per germline (reference sequence). The CDR3 DNA reads TGCAGTGCTAGGGAAAAAGCGGGAATCCAATACAATGAGCAGTTCTTC. Protein sequence: CSAREKAGIQYNEQFF.

Many counts were recorded for this clonotype. The rearrangement uses TRBV20-1 and TRBJ1-1, with 7 bases that match TRBD1. CDR1 is DFQATT, CDR2 SNEGSKA, per germline (reference sequence). V lost 3 bases and J lost 0; bases outside the gene matches: 7. CDR3 length equals 15 residues. CDR3 sequence: CSARGAGQMNTEAFF. The DNA of the CDR3 is TGCAGTGCTAGGGGGGCGGGACAGATGAACACTGAAGCTTTCTTT.

This clonotype has ten or more counts. The CDR3 region has the DNA TGTGCCAGTAGTTCGGGACAGGGGCCCTACGAGCAGTACTTC. Amino acid sequence: CASSSGQGPYEQYF. The chain uses TRBV19 and TRBJ2-7; TRBD1 matches 10 bases. Germline V CDR1 and CDR2: LNHDA, SQIVND (reference sequence). Trimming took 5 bases from V and 2 from J; bases not matched to a gene: 3. This CDR3 has 14 amino acids.

This clonotype was observed a few times. The chain uses TRBV6-5 and TRBJ2-7; 8 positions agree with TRBD1. CDR1 MNHEY and CDR2 SVGAGI come from the germline V gene. J gave up 3 bases and V 6 bases, and 10 bases lay outside the gene matches. The CDR3 has 15 amino acids. CDR3 region: CASSKTLGQGYEQYF. The CDR3 DNA reads TGTGCCAGCAGCAAGACCCTCGGACAGGGCTACGAGCAGTACTTC.

There are many counts of this clonotype. The V call is TRBV4-2, the J call TRBJ2-2, with 10 bases fitting TRBD2. The junction had 11 bases not matched to a gene; V was cut back by 4 bases and J by 3 bases. The length of the CDR3 is 18 residues. Germline CDR1 LGHNA, CDR2 YNFKEQ. This CDR3 is CASSRGASGSLDTGELFF. The CDR3 coding sequence is TGTGCCAGCAGCCGGGGTGCTAGCGGGAGTCTTGACACCGGGGAGCTGTTTTTT.

This clonotype was picked up a small number of times. The CDR3 loop is CASSSGRILGYGYTF. The CDR3, as DNA: TGTGCCAGCAGCTCGGGACGGATTCTTGGTTATGGCTACACCTTC. The V call is TRBV6-5, the J call TRBJ1-2; tentative D call: TRBD1 (5 bases). CDR1 and CDR2 (germline): MNHEY, SVGAGI. The V end was cut by 6 bases, the J end by 5 bases, with 19 bases between. The CDR3 length is 15 residues.

The table lists this clonotype with a few counts. The chain combines TRBV5-1 with TRBJ1-3, with D possibly matching TRBD1 (5 bases). Germline loops: CDR1 SGHRS, CDR2 YFSETQ. V was shortened by 0 bases and J by 0 bases, with 16 bases between the two germline ends. The CDR3 covers 18 residues. The CDR3 DNA reads as TGCGCCAGCAGCTTGGACCCCCCAGGGCTGAGCTCTGGAAACACCATATATTTT. This sequence encodes CASSLDPPGLSSGNTIYF.

This clonotype has a count of ten or more. This sequence joins TRBV5-6 and TRBJ2-5; TRBD2 matches 15 bases. CDR1 is SGHDT, CDR2 YYEEEE, per germline. The CDR3 consists of 18 residues. J gave up 7 bases and V 0 bases, and 10 bases lay outside the gene matches. The CDR3 loop reads CASSLGAGTSGGPGTQYF. For the CDR3, the DNA is TGTGCCAGCAGCTTGGGCGCGGGGACTAGCGGGGGGCCGGGGACCCAGTACTTC.

This clonotype was seen a handful of times. This chain links TRBV7-9 with TRBJ2-1; TRBD2 matches at 11 bases. CDR1 and CDR2 (germline): SEHNR, FQNEAQ (reference sequence). CDR3 length: 16 residues. Trimming took 6 bases from V and 2 from J; bases not matched to a gene: 6. The CDR3 reads CASRKLAGVTYNEQFF. The CDR3 nucleotides are TGTGCCAGCAGGAAACTAGCGGGAGTTACCTACAATGAGCAGTTCTTC. The full variable domain, in which reference TRBV7-9 and TRBJ2-1 provide the parts outside the CDR3, is DTGVSQNPRHKITKRGQNVTFRCDPISEHNRLYWYRQTLGQGPEFLTYFQNEAQLEKSRLLSDRFSAERPKGSFSTLEIQRTEQGDSAMYLCASRKLAGVTYNEQFFGPGTRLTVL.

The rearrangement links TRBV4-2 to TRBJ2-7; 7 positions match TRBD1. Looked up from germline, CDR1 is LGHNA and CDR2 is YNFKEQ. The CDR3 has 17 residues. With V trimmed by 1 base and J by 7 bases, 16 bases remained unmatched. CDR3 residues: CASSQVPRGPALGEQYF. The CDR3 coding sequence is TGTGCCAGCAGCCAAGTTCCGAGGGGGCCTGCCCTCGGGGAGCAGTACTTC.

The chain combines TRBV12-3 or TRBV12-4 with TRBJ2-6; D is undetermined. The CDR3 totals 15 residues. Trimming took off 4 bases at V and 0 bases at J, with 7 bases between the two ends. The CDR3, as DNA: TGTGCCAGCAGTTCGTCGGGCTCTGGGGCCAACGTCCTGACTTTC. Protein product: CASSSSGSGANVLTF.

This clonotype showed up many times. V is TRBV7-8 and J is TRBJ1-5; D might be TRBD1 (6 bases). This CDR3 comprises 17 residues. Per the germline V gene, CDR1 is SGHVS and CDR2 is FQNEAQ. V was trimmed by 5 bases and J by 7 bases, leaving 24 bases between them. Written as DNA, the CDR3 is TGTGCCAGCAGCACCTCGCCAGGGGCGAGGCGGGGGCAGCCCCAGCATTTT. Its protein product is CASSTSPGARRGQPQHF.